The clone carrying this T cell receptor beta chain was counted only a few times. This entry comes from a study of T-cell memory formation after mild COVID-19. Using its own MiXCR run on the 5' RACE reads, TCRdb lists one record per CDR3 protein. The data contain 110,000 or so distinct CDR3 sequences, 22% of them singletons. The CDR3 runs to 13 residues. With 4 bases removed from V and 6 bases from J, the gap between germline ends came to 13 bases. The clonotype originates from a young man who had mild COVID-19 (a few samples of this study predate the infection). Cell type and time point are not known. The source material was PBMCs or a T cell subset sorted from them (not recorded which). The chain links TRBV12-3 or TRBV12-4 to TRBJ2-7; D unclear. The CDR3 protein is CASSSVGSGEQYV. The DNA of the CDR3 is TGTGCCAGCAGTTCGGTCGGTTCTGGCGAGCAGTACGTC.